Listed below are T cell receptor beta chains from one sample, sequenced in a study of blood T cell repertoires in COVID-19. TCRdb's table, derived via immunoSEQ multiplex PCR, lists solely in-frame clones and lacks some. This sample has under 250,000 clones, with 80% to 90% found just once. Sequencing was done on a sample of peripheral blood. These receptors were obtained from a woman in her fifties or sixties with active or convalescent COVID-19. Both conserved end residues are part of each CDR3. A D gene is named only where the DNA matches it firmly. For some rows the clone size is stated as once, few or many, or as a class when expanded; others skip it.

j_gene,d_gene,abundance,v_gene,CDR3aa,CDR3nt
TRBJ1-6,TRBD1,NA,TRBV28,CASSSSDRGRSPLHF,TGTGCCAGCAGTTCATCGGACAGGGGAAGGTCACCCCTCCACTTT
TRBJ1-2,TRBD1,NA,TRBV5-4,CASSFPGQGASSYGYTF,TGTGCCAGCAGCTTCCCGGGACAGGGCGCATCCTCTTATGGCTACACCTTC
TRBJ2-1,NA,NA,TRBV7-3,CASSLTGDEQFF,TGTGCCAGCAGCTTAACAGGAGATGAGCAGTTCTTC
TRBJ2-2,TRBD1,NA,TRBV28,CASSFLSIQGTGNTGELFF,TGTGCCAGCAGTTTCCTATCAATACAAGGGACAGGGAATACCGGGGAGCTGTTTTTT
TRBJ2-1,TRBD2,NA,TRBV7-6,CASSAKLAGYEQFF,TGTGCCAGCAGCGCCAAACTAGCGGGGTATGAGCAGTTCTTC
TRBJ2-1,NA,NA,TRBV9,CASSVGMSSYNEQFF,TGTGCCAGCAGCGTAGGCATGAGCTCCTACAATGAGCAGTTCTTC
TRBJ2-1,TRBD2,NA,TRBV9,CASSALAGASHNEQFF,TGTGCCAGCAGCGCATTAGCGGGAGCCAGCCACAATGAGCAGTTCTTC
TRBJ2-5,TRBD2,NA,TRBV5-4,CASSLAVAGGQETQYF,TGTGCCAGCAGCTTGGCCGTAGCGGGGGGACAAGAGACCCAGTACTTC
TRBJ2-1,TRBD2,once,TRBV24-1,CATSGLAVEQFF,TGTGCCACCAGTGGACTAGCGGTTGAGCAGTTCTTC
TRBJ1-1,NA,few,TRBV7-9,CASSLIRGTNTEAFF,TGTGCCAGCAGCTTAATAAGGGGGACGAACACTGAAGCTTTCTTT
TRBJ1-5,NA,once,TRBV30,CAWSEGRGTQHF,TGTGCCTGGAGCGAGGGCCGCGGGACCCAGCATTTT
TRBJ2-1,TRBD2,NA,TRBV5-1,CASSLRLAGTSSYNEQFF,TGCGCCAGCAGCTTGCGCCTAGCGGGTACGAGCTCCTACAATGAGCAGTTCTTC
TRBJ1-5,NA,NA,TRBV6-5,CASSRDYNQPQHF,TGTGCCAGCAGCCGGGACTACAATCAGCCCCAGCATTTT
TRBJ1-5,TRBD1,NA,TRBV4-1,CASRPVGQGMNQPQHF,TGCGCCAGCAGACCCGTCGGACAGGGTATGAATCAGCCCCAGCATTTT
TRBJ1-1,NA,NA,TRBV2,CASSEAKRGPGGTEAFF,TGTGCCAGCAGTGAAGCTAAGAGGGGTCCCGGGGGCACTGAAGCTTTCTTT
TRBJ1-1,NA,NA,TRBV18,CASSPLPGDTEAFF,TGTGCCAGCTCACCGTTGCCAGGGGACACTGAAGCTTTCTTT